The sequence of this T cell receptor beta chain was determined in a study of brain T cells in children with intractable seizures listed by TCRdb under 2021. With regard to the full study: Resected brain tissue from about 50 pediatric epilepsy surgery cases was first screened for immune gene transcripts using a NanoString immunology panel. About 70% of the 12 selected surgery cases also had pre-surgery blood sequenced, which left four cases with brain tissue only.

Reading from cysteine to phenylalanine, the CDR3 counts 14 amino acids. The retained sequence is limited to the CDR3, 42 bases, with the frame set at the first base. Sequences MNHNY (CDR1) and SVGAGI (CDR2) are obtained from the germline V gene (reference sequence). V drops 0 bases and J drops 4 bases, leaving 9 bases in between. Study-wide conclusions, independent of this receptor: Viral specificity was inferred only from CDR3 sequence similarity, and patients' HCMV serostatus was unknown. Because sequencing depth was different between pre-surgery and post-surgery blood, clones absent from the pre-surgery sample may reflect undersampling.

The immunoSEQ assay was used to generate TCR beta chain sequences from genomic DNA. In the original analysis: CDR3 sequences not starting with the conserved framework cysteine at position 104 were manually removed. Clonality was calculated as one minus the normalized Shannon's Diversity Index, with values ranging from 0 (maximal diversity) to 1 (oligoclonal). Differences in the frequency of the same CDR3 between samples, such as brain versus blood, were assessed with chi-squared comparison-of-proportions tests. Public clonotypes were identified through searches of immuneACCESS, and similarity to known antiviral clonotypes was evaluated with the VDJdb browser. This is the immuneACCESS table as TCRdb keeps it, with only in-frame sequences that have V and J called. A part of the clones is gone; compared with another copy, unresolved V genes explain less than half, and the rest is unexplained. That table furnishes V, J and clone size, whereas the DNA furnished D and trimming. The sample contains 300,000 to 400,000 clones, over 90% of them found a single time. Approximately 5% of the sample comes from the top ten.

What this sample's time point label stands for: blood from clinic visit 5 months post-surgery; TSC patient then seizure free. Surgery cases with the highest brain T cell transcript signatures were selected for TCR beta chain sequencing of brain tissue and, where available, blood. Before surgery, the patients had been given at least one anti-epileptic drug. The TCR-sequenced patients were children whose drug-resistant epilepsy was caused by tuberous sclerosis complex, focal cortical dysplasia, Rasmussen encephalitis or hemimegalencephaly. The Monarch genomic DNA purification kit was used to extract bulk genomic DNA from unsorted brain tissue and from whole blood. On this clone itself: Its specific antigen is unknown. Nothing much larger sits one base from this clone, and base qualities are not available.

The clonotype originates from a boy younger than two with tuberous sclerosis and intractable seizures. This chain joins TRBV6-6 to TRBJ1-2, with no confident D gene call. The sequenced sample was peripheral blood, obtained approximately 5 months after surgery. The CDR3 reads CASSYSEGPYGYTF. The sequenced DNA: TGTGCCAGCAGTTACTCGGAGGGTCCCTATGGCTACACCTTC.